This TCR beta chain was identified in a study of cytomegalovirus exposure and HLA in healthy donors. CDR1 is SGHVS, CDR2 FNYEAQ, per germline. Trimming removed 2 bases from V and 5 bases from J; junction bases left unmatched: 14. This CDR3 spans 18 amino acids. Sequenced by immunoSEQ multiplex PCR; TCRdb stores in-frame clones only, minus some. The sample contains 130,000 to 150,000 clones, approximately 90% of which appear only once. Input material: PBMCs. The clonotype was recovered from a man aged 18 to 29 in good health and CMV-seropositive. The chain uses TRBV7-6 and TRBJ2-1; 8 positions agree with TRBD2. CDR3 loop: CASSLLVLGGGLHNEQFF. The CDR3 DNA sequence: TGTGCCAGCAGCTTACTGGTACTTGGCGGGGGGCTGCACAATGAGCAGTTCTTC.